This T cell receptor (beta chain) is drawn from a study of metastatic and nonmetastatic thyroid tumors. TCRdb re-called clones via MiXCR from the PCR reads. This sample carries about 16,000 clones, about 25% of them seen once, and the ten largest clones take approximately 11%. Before thyroid surgery, none of the patients had received any treatment. From germline, CDR1 is SGHRS and CDR2 YFSETQ. CDR3 length equals 13 residues. Unmatched junction bases numbered 6, after V lost 5 bases and J lost 9 bases. This TCR was sampled from a male donor with papillary thyroid cancer or a benign thyroid nodule (not recorded which). Some clones in this sample may be carry-over from other donors' samples. V is TRBV5-1 and J is TRBJ1-2, with TRBD1 identical over 11 bases. Sequenced material: blood. As DNA, the CDR3 is TGCGCCAGCAGTTATGGACAGGGGGCTAGCTACACCTTC. Translating gives CASSYGQGASYTF.